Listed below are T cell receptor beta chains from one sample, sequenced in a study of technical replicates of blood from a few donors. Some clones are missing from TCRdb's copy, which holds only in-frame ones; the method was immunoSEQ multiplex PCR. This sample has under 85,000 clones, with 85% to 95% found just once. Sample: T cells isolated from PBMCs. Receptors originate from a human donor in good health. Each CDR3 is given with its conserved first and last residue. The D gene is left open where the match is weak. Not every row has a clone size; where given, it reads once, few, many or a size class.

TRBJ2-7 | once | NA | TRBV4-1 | CASSQDFPVGGYEQYF | TGCGCCAGCAGCCAAGACTTTCCGGTGGGGGGCTACGAGCAGTACTTC
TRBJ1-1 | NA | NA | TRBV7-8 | CASSLFGNRGSTEAFF | TGTGCCAGCAGCTTGTTTGGTAATAGGGGGTCCACTGAAGCTTTCTTT
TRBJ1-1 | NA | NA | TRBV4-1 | CASSQDGGAEAFF | TGCGCCAGCAGCCAAGATGGGGGGGCTGAAGCTTTCTTT
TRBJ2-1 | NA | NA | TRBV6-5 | CASSYPTESSYNEQFF | TGTGCCAGCAGTTACCCGACAGAGAGCTCCTACAATGAGCAGTTCTTC
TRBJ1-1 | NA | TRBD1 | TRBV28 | CASSTGTGDTEAFF | TGTGCCAGCAGCACCGGGACAGGGGACACTGAAGCTTTCTTT
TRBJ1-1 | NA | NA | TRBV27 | CASRRTRAGDTEAFF | TGTGCCAGCAGACGGACCAGGGCGGGGGACACTGAAGCTTTCTTT
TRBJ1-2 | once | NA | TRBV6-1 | CASSHENSGNYGYTF | TGTGCCAGCAGCCACGAAAACTCAGGGAACTATGGCTACACCTTC
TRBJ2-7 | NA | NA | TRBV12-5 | CASGLVQAVGGLGYEQYF | TGTGCTAGTGGTTTGGTACAAGCAGTGGGGGGTCTGGGGTACGAGCAGTACTTC
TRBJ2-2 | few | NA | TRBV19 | CASKIGAGELFF | TGTGCCAGTAAGATCGGTGCCGGGGAGCTGTTTTTT
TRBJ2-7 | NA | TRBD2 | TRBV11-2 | CASRFSGGTSYEQYF | TGTGCCAGCAGGTTTAGCGGGGGGACCTCCTACGAGCAGTACTTC
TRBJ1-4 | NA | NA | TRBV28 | CASRQGGGKPGEKLFF | TGTGCCAGCAGGCAAGGAGGCGGGAAACCCGGGGAAAAACTGTTTTTT
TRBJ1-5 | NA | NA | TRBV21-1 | CASTGDRGRESNQPQHF | TGTGCCAGCACCGGGGACAGGGGGCGGGAAAGCAATCAGCCCCAGCATTTT
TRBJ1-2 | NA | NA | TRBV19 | CASSLRRGYGYTF | TGTGCCAGTAGTCTCCGCCGGGGTTATGGCTACACCTTC
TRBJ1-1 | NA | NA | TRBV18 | CASSLTGKEGTEAFF | TGTGCCAGCTCACTGACAGGTAAGGAAGGCACTGAAGCTTTCTTT
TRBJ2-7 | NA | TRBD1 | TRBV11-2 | CASSSVTGDLTEQYF | TGTGCCAGCAGCTCCGTGACAGGGGATTTAACCGAGCAGTACTTC
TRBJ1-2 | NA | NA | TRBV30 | CAGEAGGGYTF | TGTGCCGGAGAGGCGGGTGGCGGCTACACCTTC
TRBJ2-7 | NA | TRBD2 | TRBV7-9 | CASSLRGGGYEQYF | TGTGCCAGCAGCCTGCGCGGGGGGGGGTACGAGCAGTACTTC
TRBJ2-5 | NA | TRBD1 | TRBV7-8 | CASSPTRTGTGAVETQYF | TGTGCCAGCAGCCCCACTCGAACCGGGACAGGGGCCGTCGAGACCCAGTACTTC
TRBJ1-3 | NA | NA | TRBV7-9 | CASSAADGNTIYF | TGTGCCAGCAGCGCGGCGGATGGAAACACCATATATTTT
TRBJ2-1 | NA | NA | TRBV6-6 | CASSSPDKFNEQFF | TGTGCCAGCAGTTCCCCAGACAAATTCAATGAGCAGTTCTTC
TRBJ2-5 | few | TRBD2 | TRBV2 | CATGTSGETQYF | TGTGCCACAGGGACTAGCGGGGAGACCCAGTACTTC
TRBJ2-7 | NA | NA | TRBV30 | CAWKSRWAEQYF | TGTGCCTGGAAGTCCCGTTGGGCAGAGCAGTACTTC
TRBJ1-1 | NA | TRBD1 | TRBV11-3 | CASSFEDRLNTEAFF | TGTGCCAGCAGCTTCGAGGACAGGCTGAACACTGAAGCTTTCTTT
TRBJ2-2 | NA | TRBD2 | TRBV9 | CASRKGGTSVTGELFF | TGTGCCAGCAGGAAGGGGGGGACTAGTGTGACCGGGGAGCTGTTTTTT
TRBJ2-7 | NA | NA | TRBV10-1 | CASSEFGVLLHALSEQYF | TGCGCCAGCAGTGAGTTCGGGGTGTTACTTCATGCCCTCTCCGAGCAGTACTTC
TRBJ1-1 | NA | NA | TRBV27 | CASRGGAGNTEAFF | TGTGCCAGCAGGGGAGGGGCGGGTAACACTGAAGCTTTCTTT
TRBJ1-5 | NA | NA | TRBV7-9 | CASSLTRPGGNQPQHF | TGTGCCAGCAGCTTAACTCGGCCGGGAGGCAATCAGCCCCAGCATTTT
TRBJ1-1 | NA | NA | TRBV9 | CASRSEESEAFF | TGTGCCAGCAGGTCGGAGGAGTCTGAAGCTTTCTTT
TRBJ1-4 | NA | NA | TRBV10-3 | CAISESTGGFGEKLFF | TGTGCCATCAGTGAGTCGACGGGGGGTTTTGGCGAAAAACTGTTTTTT
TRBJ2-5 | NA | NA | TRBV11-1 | CASSLRSGGIETQYF | TGTGCCAGCAGCTTGCGCTCAGGGGGGATAGAGACCCAGTACTTC
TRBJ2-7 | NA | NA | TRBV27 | CASSFNRASYEQYF | TGTGCCAGCAGTTTTAACAGGGCATCCTACGAGCAGTACTTC
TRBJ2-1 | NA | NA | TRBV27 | CASQSGTRYNEQFF | TGTGCCAGCCAATCCGGGACAAGGTACAATGAGCAGTTCTTC
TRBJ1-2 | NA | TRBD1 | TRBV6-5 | CAIARTGGGYTF | TGTGCCATCGCGAGGACAGGGGGTGGCTACACCTTC
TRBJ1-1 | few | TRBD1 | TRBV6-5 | CASRHEGQLGTEAFF | TGTGCCAGCAGACACGAGGGACAGTTGGGTACTGAAGCTTTCTTT
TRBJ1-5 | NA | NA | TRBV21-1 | CASSKEYRDSNSNQPQHF | TGTGCCAGCAGCAAGGAATACCGGGACAGTAATAGCAATCAGCCCCAGCATTTT
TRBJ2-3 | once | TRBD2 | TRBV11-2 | CASSPATGGASTDTQYF | TGTGCCAGCAGCCCAGCGACCGGGGGGGCTAGCACAGATACGCAGTATTTT
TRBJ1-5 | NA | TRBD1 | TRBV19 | CASSRKGQGGQPQHF | TGTGCCAGTAGTAGGAAGGGACAGGGTGGACAGCCCCAGCATTTT
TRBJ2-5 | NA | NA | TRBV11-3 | CASRTKAGALQETQYF | TGTGCCAGCAGAACCAAGGCGGGGGCCCTACAAGAGACCCAGTACTTC
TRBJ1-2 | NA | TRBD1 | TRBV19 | CASTPRQGTSDGYTF | TGTGCCAGTACACCTCGACAGGGGACATCAGATGGCTACACCTTC
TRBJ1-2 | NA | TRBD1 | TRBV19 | CASSSPGQVYGYTF | TGTGCCAGTAGTAGCCCAGGACAGGTCTATGGCTACACCTTC
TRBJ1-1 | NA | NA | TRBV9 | CASSVVGENTEAFF | TGTGCCAGCAGCGTAGTAGGGGAGAACACTGAAGCTTTCTTT
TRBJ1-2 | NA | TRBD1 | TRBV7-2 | CASSLVRTGDGYTF | TGTGCCAGCAGCTTAGTCCGGACAGGGGATGGCTACACCTTC
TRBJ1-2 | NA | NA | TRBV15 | CATTPRGGYGYTF | TGTGCCACCACCCCCCGGGGAGGCTATGGCTACACCTTC
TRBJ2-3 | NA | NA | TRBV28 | CASSPRYRSTDTQYF | TGTGCCAGCAGCCCCCGGTACAGAAGCACAGATACGCAGTATTTT
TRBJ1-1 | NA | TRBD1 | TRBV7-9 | CASSLGPGQEAFF | TGTGCCAGCAGCTTAGGACCGGGACAGGAAGCTTTCTTT
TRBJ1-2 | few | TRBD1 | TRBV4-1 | CASSPPGQGANGYTF | TGCGCCAGCAGCCCACCGGGACAGGGAGCGAATGGCTACACCTTC
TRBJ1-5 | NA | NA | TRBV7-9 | CASSLAGRGEPQHF | TGTGCCAGCAGCTTAGCGGGACGGGGGGAGCCCCAGCATTTT
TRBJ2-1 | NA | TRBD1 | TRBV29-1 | CSAAVRDRDYNEQFF | TGCAGCGCCGCGGTCCGGGACAGGGACTACAATGAGCAGTTCTTC
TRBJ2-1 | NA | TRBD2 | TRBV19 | CASSRTSSYNEQFF | TGTGCCAGTAGCAGGACTAGCTCCTACAATGAGCAGTTCTTC
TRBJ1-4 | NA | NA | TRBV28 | CASSTGQRREKLFF | TGTGCCAGCAGCACTGGACAGCGACGGGAAAAACTGTTTTTT
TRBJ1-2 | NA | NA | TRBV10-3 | CAISESLPGAAYGYTF | TGTGCCATCAGTGAGTCTCTTCCAGGGGCAGCGTATGGCTACACCTTC
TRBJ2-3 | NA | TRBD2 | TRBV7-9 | CASSKGFLAERPDTQYF | TGTGCCAGCAGCAAAGGCTTCCTAGCGGAAAGACCAGATACGCAGTATTTT
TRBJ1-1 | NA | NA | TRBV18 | CASSRTASLNTEAFF | TGTGCCAGCTCACGGACAGCCTCTCTGAACACTGAAGCTTTCTTT
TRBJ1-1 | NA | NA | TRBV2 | CASSAGAEAFF | TGTGCCAGCAGTGCAGGGGCTGAAGCTTTCTTT
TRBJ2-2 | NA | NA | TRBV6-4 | CASSEGGQFLNTGELFF | TGTGCCAGCAGTGAAGGAGGACAGTTCTTGAACACCGGGGAGCTGTTTTTT
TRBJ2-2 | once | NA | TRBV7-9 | CASSPGVAWSGELFF | TGTGCCAGCAGTCCCGGGGTAGCCTGGTCCGGGGAGCTGTTTTTT